The sequence of this TCR beta chain was determined in a study of blood T cell repertoires in COVID-19. Study background: Recovery among Cohort 3 donors was established by two negative PCRs, clearance, or symptom resolution. Collection of acute and convalescent COVID-19 samples took place in the United States, Italy and Spain. Sources were T cells, B-cell-depleted T cells, or PBMCs; the material itself was cDNA or gDNA.

Membership in each cohort depended on participant-reported clinical history. Assay: immunoSEQ multiplex PCR; the TCRdb copy retains only in-frame clones and omits some. Counted here are some 180,000 clones, roughly 78% occurring once; the ten biggest clones make up roughly 19%. J was trimmed by 2 bases and V by 5 bases; bases with no gene match: 11. In germline, CDR1 is SGHTA, CDR2 FQGNSA. The CDR3 length is 16 residues. The sequenced sample was PBMCs or T cells enriched from blood (not recorded which). The receptor comes from a woman aged 70-85 years in a cohort exposed to, infected with or recovered from COVID-19 (not recorded which). The chain carries TRBV7-2 and TRBJ1-2; 7 positions match TRBD1. The CDR3 reads CASSQDRARQNYGYTF. DNA of the CDR3: TGTGCCAGCAGCCAAGACAGGGCTCGGCAGAACTATGGCTACACCTTC.